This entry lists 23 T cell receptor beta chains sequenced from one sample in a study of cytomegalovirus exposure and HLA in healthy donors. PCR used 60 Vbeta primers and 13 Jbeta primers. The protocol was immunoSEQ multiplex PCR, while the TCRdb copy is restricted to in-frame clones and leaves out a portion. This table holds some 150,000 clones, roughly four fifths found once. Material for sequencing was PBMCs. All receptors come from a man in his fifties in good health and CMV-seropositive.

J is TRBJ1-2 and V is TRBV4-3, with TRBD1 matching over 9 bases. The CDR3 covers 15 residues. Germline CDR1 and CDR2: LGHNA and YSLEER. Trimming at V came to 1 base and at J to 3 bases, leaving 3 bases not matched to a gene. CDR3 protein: CASSQGTGAYYGYTF. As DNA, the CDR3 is TGCGCCAGCAGCCAAGGGACAGGGGCCTACTATGGCTACACCTTC.

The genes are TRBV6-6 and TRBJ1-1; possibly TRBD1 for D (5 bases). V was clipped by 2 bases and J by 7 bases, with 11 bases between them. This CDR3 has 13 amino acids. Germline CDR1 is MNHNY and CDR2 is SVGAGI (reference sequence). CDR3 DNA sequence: TGTGCCAGCAGTTACCATAGGGGCAATGAAGCTTTCTTT. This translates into CASSYHRGNEAFF.

Written as DNA, the CDR3 is TGTGCCAGCAGTTTCCTGCGGAATGAGCAGTTCTTC. Its translation: CASSFLRNEQFF. The V call is TRBV28, the J call TRBJ2-1; D remains ambiguous. This CDR3 region has 12 residues. V was trimmed by 3 bases and J by 7 bases, leaving 7 bases between them. Germline CDR1 MDHEN, CDR2 SYDVKM.

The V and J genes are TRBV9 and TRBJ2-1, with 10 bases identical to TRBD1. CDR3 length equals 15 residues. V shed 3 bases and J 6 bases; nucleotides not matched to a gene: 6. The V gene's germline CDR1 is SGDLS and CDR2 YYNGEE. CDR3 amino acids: CASSEWGQGINEQFF. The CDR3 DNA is TGTGCCAGCAGCGAGTGGGGACAGGGGATCAATGAGCAGTTCTTC.

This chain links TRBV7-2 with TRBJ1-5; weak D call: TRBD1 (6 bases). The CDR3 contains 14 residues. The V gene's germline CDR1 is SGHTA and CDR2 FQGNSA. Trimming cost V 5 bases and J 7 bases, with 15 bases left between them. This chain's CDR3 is CASSPGWGPQPQHF. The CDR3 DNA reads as TGTGCCAGCAGCCCCGGGTGGGGGCCCCAGCCCCAGCATTTT.

The CDR3: CASSPAAGRNYGYTF. The CDR3, as DNA: TGTGCCAGCAGCCCAGCCGCAGGTCGTAACTATGGCTACACCTTC. V usage is TRBV21-1 and J usage is TRBJ1-2; the DNA was not compared with TRBD1, the D call given in the table. TRBV21-1 is termed a pseudogene. The CDR3 is 15 amino acids.

CDR3 protein: CASSVSGGPERNEQFF. The CDR3 nucleotides read TGTGCCAGCAGCGTTAGCGGGGGGCCAGAGAGGAATGAGCAGTTCTTC. The rearrangement links TRBV7-9 to TRBJ2-1, with 10 bases fitting TRBD2. The ends lost 5 bases at V and 7 bases at J; junction bases unmatched: 11. The CDR3 consists of 16 residues. Germline V gene data show CDR1 as SEHNR and CDR2 as FQNEAQ (reference sequence).

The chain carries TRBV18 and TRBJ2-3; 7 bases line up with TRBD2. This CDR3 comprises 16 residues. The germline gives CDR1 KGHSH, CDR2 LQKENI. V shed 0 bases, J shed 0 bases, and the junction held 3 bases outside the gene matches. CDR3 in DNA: TGTGCCAGCTCACCACCGGGGACTAAAAGCACAGATACGCAGTATTTT. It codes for CASSPPGTKSTDTQYF.

CDR3 loop: CASSPEDSYQPQHF. CDR3 bases: TGTGCCAGCAGCCCCGAGGACAGTTATCAGCCCCAGCATTTT. This chain connects TRBV9 to TRBJ1-5; D is perhaps TRBD1 (6 bases). Germline V CDR1 and CDR2: SGDLS, YYNGEE. The CDR3 sequence is 14 residues long. Trimming shortened V by 4 bases and J by 5 bases, and 13 bases separated the two germline ends.

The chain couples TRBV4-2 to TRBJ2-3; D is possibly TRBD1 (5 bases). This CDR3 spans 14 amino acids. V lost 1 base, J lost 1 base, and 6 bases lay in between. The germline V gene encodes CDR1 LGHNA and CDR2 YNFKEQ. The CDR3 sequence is CASSQGQRTDTQYF. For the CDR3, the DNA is TGTGCCAGCAGCCAAGGACAGCGCACAGATACGCAGTATTTT.

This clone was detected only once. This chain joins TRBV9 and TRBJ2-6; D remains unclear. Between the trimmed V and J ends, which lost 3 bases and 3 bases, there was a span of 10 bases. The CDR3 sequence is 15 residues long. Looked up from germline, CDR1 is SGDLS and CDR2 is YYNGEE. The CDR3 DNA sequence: TGTGCCAGCAGCGCCCTTTTCTTTGGGGCCAACGTCCTGACTTTC. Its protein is CASSALFFGANVLTF.

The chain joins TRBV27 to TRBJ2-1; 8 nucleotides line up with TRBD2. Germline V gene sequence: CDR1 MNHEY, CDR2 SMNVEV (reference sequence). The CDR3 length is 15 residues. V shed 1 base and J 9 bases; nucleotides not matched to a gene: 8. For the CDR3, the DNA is TGTGCCAGCAGTTTATTCCCGGGAGGGTTGAGTGAGCAGTTCTTC. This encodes CASSLFPGGLSEQFF.

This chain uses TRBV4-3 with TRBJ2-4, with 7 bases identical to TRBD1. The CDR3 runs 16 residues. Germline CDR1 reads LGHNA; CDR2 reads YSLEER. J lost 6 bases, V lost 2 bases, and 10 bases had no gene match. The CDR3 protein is CASSQRRQGWGNIQYF. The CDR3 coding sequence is TGCGCCAGCAGCCAAAGACGACAGGGATGGGGAAACATTCAGTACTTC.

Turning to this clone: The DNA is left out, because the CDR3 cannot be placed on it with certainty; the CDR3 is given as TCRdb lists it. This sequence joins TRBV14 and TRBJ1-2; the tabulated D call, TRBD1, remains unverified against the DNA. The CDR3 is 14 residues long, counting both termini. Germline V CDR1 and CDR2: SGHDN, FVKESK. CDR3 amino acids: CASSQAPFVGVGTF.

The CDR3, as DNA: TGTGCCAGCAGCTCCGGGACAGGGTTTTACTCTGGGGCCAACGTCCTGACTTTC. This encodes CASSSGTGFYSGANVLTF. The chain links TRBV5-4 to TRBJ2-6, with 9 bases aligning to TRBD1. Germline V lookup: CDR1 SGHNT, CDR2 YYREEE (reference sequence). There are 18 residues in the CDR3. After removal of 3 bases from V and 0 bases from J, the junction contained 7 bases not matched to a gene.

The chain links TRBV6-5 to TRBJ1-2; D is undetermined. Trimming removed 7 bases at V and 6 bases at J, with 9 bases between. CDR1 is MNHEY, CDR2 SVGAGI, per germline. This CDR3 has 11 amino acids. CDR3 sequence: CASMQNDGYTF. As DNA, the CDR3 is TGTGCCAGCATGCAGAACGATGGCTACACCTTC.

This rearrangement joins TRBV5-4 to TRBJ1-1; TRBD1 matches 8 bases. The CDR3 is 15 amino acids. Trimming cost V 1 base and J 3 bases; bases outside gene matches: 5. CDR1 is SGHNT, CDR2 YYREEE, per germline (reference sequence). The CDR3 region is CASSLIRGLDTEAFF. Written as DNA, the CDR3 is TGTGCCAGCAGCTTGATCAGGGGGCTAGACACTGAAGCTTTCTTT.

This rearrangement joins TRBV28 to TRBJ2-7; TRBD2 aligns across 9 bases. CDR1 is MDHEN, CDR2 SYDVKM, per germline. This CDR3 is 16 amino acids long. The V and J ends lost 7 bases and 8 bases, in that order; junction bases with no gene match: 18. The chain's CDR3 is CASTPGGGLAARKQYF. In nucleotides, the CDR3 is TGTGCCAGCACTCCCGGGGGGGGACTAGCAGCGAGGAAGCAGTACTTC. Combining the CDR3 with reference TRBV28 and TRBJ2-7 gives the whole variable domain DVKVTQSSRYLVKRTGEKVFLECVQDMDHENMFWYRQDPGLGLRLIYFSYDVKMKEKGDIPEGYSVSREKKERFSLILESASTNQTSMYLCASTPGGGLAARKQYFGPGTRLTVT.

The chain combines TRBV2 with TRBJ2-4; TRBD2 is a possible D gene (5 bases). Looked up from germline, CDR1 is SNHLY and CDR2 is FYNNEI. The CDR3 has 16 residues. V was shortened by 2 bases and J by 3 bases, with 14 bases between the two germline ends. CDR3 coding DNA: TGTGCCAGCAGTGAACCCCAGACTACTAGCAAAAACATTCAGTACTTC. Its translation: CASSEPQTTSKNIQYF. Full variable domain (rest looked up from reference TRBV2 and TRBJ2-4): EPEVTQTPSHQVTQMGQEVILRCVPISNHLYFYWYRQILGQKVEFLVSFYNNEISEKSEIFDDQFSVERPDGSNFTLKIRSTKLEDSAMYFCASSEPQTTSKNIQYFGAGTRLSVL.

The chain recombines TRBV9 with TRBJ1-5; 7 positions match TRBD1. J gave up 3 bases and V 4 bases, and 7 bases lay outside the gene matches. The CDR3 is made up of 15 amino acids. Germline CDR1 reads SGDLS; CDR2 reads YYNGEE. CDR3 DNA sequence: TGTGCCAGCAGCCTTAATGACAGGGACAATCAGCCCCAGCATTTT. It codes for CASSLNDRDNQPQHF. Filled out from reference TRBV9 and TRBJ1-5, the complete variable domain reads DSGVTQTPKHLITATGQRVTLRCSPRSGDLSVYWYQQSLDQGLQFLIQYYNGEERAKGNILERFSAQQFPDLHSELNLSSLELGDSALYFCASSLNDRDNQPQHFGDGTRLSIL.

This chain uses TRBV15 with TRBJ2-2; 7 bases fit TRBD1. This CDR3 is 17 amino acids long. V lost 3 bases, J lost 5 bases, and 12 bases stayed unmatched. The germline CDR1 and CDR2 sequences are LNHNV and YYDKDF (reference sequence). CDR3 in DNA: TGTGCCACCAGCAGCGATAGACAAGGGGGCCGAACCGGGGAGCTGTTTTTT. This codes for CATSSDRQGGRTGELFF.

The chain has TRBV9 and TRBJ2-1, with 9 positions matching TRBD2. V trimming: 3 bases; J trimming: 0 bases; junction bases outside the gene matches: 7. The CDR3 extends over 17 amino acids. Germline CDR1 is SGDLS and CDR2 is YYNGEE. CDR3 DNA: TGTGCCAGCAGCGGCGGGACTAGCCAGAGCTCCTACAATGAGCAGTTCTTC. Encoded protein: CASSGGTSQSSYNEQFF.

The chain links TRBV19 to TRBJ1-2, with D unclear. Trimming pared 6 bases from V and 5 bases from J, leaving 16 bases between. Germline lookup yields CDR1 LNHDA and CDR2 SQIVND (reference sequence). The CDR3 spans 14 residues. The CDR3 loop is CASSPAAEFYGYTF. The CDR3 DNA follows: TGTGCCAGTAGCCCAGCGGCGGAATTTTATGGCTACACCTTC.